This T cell receptor beta chain was retrieved from a study of blood T cell repertoires in COVID-19. Study context: Some COVID-19 samples were acute and others convalescent; all came from the United States, Italy and Spain. Sources were T cells, B-cell-depleted T cells, or PBMCs; the material itself was cDNA or gDNA.

The protocol was immunoSEQ multiplex PCR, while the TCRdb copy is restricted to in-frame clones and leaves out a portion. Here the sample spans over 150,000 clones, 87% being singletons. V lost 6 bases and J lost 2, with 14 bases in between. The germline V gene has CDR1 SGHRS and CDR2 YFSETQ. This CDR3 region has 14 residues. The sequenced sample consisted of peripheral blood. The sequence was obtained from a woman aged 55-70 years who had recovered from COVID-19. The J gene is TRBJ1-1, the V gene TRBV5-1, with TRBD1 as a possible D gene (6 bases). The CDR3 region has the DNA TGCGCCAGCACCGAACAGGGCCATAACACTGAAGCTTTCTTT. Protein product: CASTEQGHNTEAFF.